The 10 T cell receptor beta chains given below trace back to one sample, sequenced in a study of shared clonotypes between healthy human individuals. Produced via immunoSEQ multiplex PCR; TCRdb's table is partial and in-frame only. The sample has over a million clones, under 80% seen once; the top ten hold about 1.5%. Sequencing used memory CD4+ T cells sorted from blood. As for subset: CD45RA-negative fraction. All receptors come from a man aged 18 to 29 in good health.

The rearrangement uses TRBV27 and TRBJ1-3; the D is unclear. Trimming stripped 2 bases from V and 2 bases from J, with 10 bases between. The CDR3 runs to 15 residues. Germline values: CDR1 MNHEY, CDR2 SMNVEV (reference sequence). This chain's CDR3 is CASSLSWAPGNTIYF. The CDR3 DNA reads TGTGCCAGCAGTTTAAGCTGGGCCCCTGGAAACACCATATATTTT.

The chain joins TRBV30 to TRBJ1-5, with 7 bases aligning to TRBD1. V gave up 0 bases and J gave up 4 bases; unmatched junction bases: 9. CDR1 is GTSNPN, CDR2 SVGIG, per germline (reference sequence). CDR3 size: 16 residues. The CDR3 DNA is TGTGCCTGGAGTGTACAGGGGAAGGATTCTAATCAGCCCCAGCATTTT. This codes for CAWSVQGKDSNQPQHF.

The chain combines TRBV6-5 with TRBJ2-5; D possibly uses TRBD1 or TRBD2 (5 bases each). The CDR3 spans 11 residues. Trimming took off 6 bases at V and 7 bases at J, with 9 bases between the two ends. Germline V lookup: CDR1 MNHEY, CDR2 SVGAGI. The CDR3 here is CASSSGTTQYF. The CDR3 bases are TGTGCCAGCAGCTCAGGGACGACCCAGTACTTC.

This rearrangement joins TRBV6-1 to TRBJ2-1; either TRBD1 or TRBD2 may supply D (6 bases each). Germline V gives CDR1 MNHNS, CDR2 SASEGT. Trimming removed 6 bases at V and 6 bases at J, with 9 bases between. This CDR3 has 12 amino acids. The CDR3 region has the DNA TGTGCCAGCAGGGGGGGCCTCAATGAGCAGTTCTTC. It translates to CASRGGLNEQFF.

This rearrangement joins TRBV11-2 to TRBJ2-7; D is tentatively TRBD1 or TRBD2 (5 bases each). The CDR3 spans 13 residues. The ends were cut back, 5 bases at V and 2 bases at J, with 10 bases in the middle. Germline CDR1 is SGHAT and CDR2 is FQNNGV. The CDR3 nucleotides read TGTGCCAGCAGCATCGGGACGCCCTACGAGCAGTACTTC. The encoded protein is CASSIGTPYEQYF. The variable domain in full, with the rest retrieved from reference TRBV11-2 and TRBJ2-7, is EAGVAQSPRYKIIEKRQSVAFWCNPISGHATLYWYQQILGQGPKLLIQFQNNGVVDDSQLPKDRFSAERLKGVDSTLKIQPAKLEDSAVYLCASSIGTPYEQYFGPGTRLTVT.

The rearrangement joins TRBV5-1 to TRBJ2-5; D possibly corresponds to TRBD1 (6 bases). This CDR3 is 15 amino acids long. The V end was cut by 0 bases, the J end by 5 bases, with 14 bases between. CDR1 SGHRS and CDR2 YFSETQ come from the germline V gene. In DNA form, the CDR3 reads TGCGCCAGCAGCTTGGCAGTAGGACAGCGCGAGACCCAGTACTTC. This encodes CASSLAVGQRETQYF.

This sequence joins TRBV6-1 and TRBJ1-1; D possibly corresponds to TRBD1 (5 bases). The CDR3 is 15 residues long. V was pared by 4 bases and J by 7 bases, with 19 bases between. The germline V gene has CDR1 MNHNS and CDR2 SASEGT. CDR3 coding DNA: TGTGCCAGCAGTGGGGGGTGGGCAGTCCACAGTGAAGCTTTCTTT. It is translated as CASSGGWAVHSEAFF.

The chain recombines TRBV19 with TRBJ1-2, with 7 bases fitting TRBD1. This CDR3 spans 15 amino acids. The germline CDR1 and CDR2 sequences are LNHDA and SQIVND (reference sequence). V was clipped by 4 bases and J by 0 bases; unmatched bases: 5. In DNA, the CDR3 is TGTGCCAGTAGTACGCGACAGGGAGCTAACTATGGCTACACCTTC. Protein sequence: CASSTRQGANYGYTF.

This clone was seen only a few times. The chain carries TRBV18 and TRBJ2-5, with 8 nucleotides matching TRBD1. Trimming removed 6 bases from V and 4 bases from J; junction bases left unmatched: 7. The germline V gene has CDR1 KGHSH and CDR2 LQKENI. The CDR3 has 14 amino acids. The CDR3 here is CASSSNGQGETQYF. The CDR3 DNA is TGTGCCAGCTCCTCGAACGGACAGGGAGAGACCCAGTACTTC.

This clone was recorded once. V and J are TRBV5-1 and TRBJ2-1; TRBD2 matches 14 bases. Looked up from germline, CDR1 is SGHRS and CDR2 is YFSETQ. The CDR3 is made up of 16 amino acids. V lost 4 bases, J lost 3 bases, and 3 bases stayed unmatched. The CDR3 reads CASSQGTSGGYNEQFF. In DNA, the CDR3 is TGCGCCAGCAGCCAAGGGACTAGCGGGGGCTACAATGAGCAGTTCTTC.